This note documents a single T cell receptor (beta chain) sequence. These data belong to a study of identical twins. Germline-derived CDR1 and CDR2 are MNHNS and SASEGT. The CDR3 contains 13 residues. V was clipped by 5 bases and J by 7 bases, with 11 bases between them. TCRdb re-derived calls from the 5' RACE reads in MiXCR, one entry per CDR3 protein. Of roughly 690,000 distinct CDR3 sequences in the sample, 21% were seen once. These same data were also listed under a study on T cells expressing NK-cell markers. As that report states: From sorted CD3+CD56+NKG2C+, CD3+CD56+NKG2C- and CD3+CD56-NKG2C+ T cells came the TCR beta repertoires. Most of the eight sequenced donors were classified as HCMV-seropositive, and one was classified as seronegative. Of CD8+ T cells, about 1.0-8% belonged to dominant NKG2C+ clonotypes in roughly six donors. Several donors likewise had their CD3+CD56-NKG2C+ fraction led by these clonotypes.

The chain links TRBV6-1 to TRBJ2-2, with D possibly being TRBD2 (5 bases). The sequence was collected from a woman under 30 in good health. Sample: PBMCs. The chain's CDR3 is CASSTPGFGELFF. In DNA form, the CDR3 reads TGTGCCAGCAGTACCCCGGGGTTCGGGGAGCTGTTTTTT.